The 25 T cell receptor beta chains below come from one sample, sequenced in a study of blood T cell repertoires in COVID-19. Clones were read by immunoSEQ multiplex PCR, and TCRdb kept only the in-frame ones, dropping some. The sample carries more than 60,000 clones, about 91% recorded once. The specimen sequenced was peripheral blood. The source of these receptors is a woman in her forties or fifties with active COVID-19.

The gene calls are TRBV14 and TRBJ1-2, with TRBD1 as a possible D gene (6 bases). This CDR3 contains 16 residues. Germline CDR1 SGHDN, CDR2 FVKESK. With 5 bases removed from V and 5 bases from J, the gap between germline ends came to 21 bases. The DNA for the CDR3 is TGTGCCAGCAGCGGAGCAGGGGCGGTTACCGAGTATGGCTACACCTTC. It yields the protein CASSGAGAVTEYGYTF.

The chain joins TRBV19 to TRBJ1-1; 8 bases agree with TRBD1. Germline-derived CDR1 and CDR2 are LNHDA and SQIVND (reference sequence). The J segment lost 5 bases and the V segment lost 0 bases, leaving 17 bases of the junction unmatched. The CDR3 length is 19 residues. CDR3 sequence: CASSIDRDRTMARTTEAFF. DNA for the CDR3: TGTGCCAGTAGTATAGACCGGGACAGGACAATGGCACGCACGACTGAAGCTTTCTTT.

The CDR3 DNA follows: TGTGCCAGCTTGAGCGGGGGAGGGCCCACAGATACGCAGTATTTT. The encoded protein is CASLSGGGPTDTQYF. The chain joins TRBV2 to TRBJ2-3; 8 nucleotides agree with TRBD2. Trimming removed 8 bases from V and 2 bases from J; junction bases left unmatched: 9. The CDR3 has 15 residues. Germline values: CDR1 SNHLY, CDR2 FYNNEI.

CDR3 sequence (DNA): TGTGCCAGCAGCTCAGAACCGAAGACCCAGTACTTC. Residues: CASSSEPKTQYF. This chain links TRBV12-3 or TRBV12-4 with TRBJ2-5; no reliable D call. This CDR3 comprises 12 residues. Trimming removed 6 bases at V and 6 bases at J, with 11 bases between.

This clone was recorded only once. This rearrangement joins TRBV5-1 to TRBJ2-2; the match to TRBD2 covers 9 bases. V dropped 4 bases and J dropped 4; count of bases not matched to a gene: 11. CDR3 length: 17 residues. Looked up from germline, CDR1 is SGHRS and CDR2 is YFSETQ. The DNA for the CDR3 is TGCGCCAGCAGCCCGGAGGGCGGGAGGGCCTTCACCGGGGAGCTGTTTTTT. It yields the protein CASSPEGGRAFTGELFF.

V is TRBV5-1 and J is TRBJ2-1, with TRBD1 as a possible D gene (5 bases). CDR1 and CDR2 (germline): SGHRS, YFSETQ. The CDR3 is made up of 14 amino acids. Between the trimmed V and J ends, which lost 6 bases and 2 bases, there was a span of 12 bases. The CDR3 DNA reads TGCGCCAGCAAAGGGGATCCCACCTACAATGAGCAGTTCTTC. Its translation: CASKGDPTYNEQFF. Based on the CDR3 plus reference TRBV5-1 and TRBJ2-1, the full variable domain is KAGVTQTPRYLIKTRGQQVTLSCSPISGHRSVSWYQQTPGQGLQFLFEYFSETQRNKGNFPGRFSGRQFSNSRSEMNVSTLELGDSALYLCASKGDPTYNEQFFGPGTRLTVL.

The gene calls are TRBV29-1 and TRBJ2-3; 13 positions match TRBD2. With 7 bases clipped from V and 4 bases from J, the junction kept 5 bases outside the gene matches. CDR1 is SQVTM and CDR2 is ANQGSEA in the germline V gene. This CDR3 contains 14 residues. CDR3 in amino acids: CSAGLAGEADTQYF. The CDR3 bases are TGCAGCGCAGGACTAGCGGGAGAGGCAGATACGCAGTATTTT.

J is TRBJ1-3 and V is TRBV4-1, with a weak D call TRBD1 (5 bases). V gave up 3 bases and J gave up 4 bases, with 13 bases separating them. CDR1 and CDR2 (germline): MGHRA, YSYEKL. This CDR3 spans 15 amino acids. In nucleotides, the CDR3 is TGCGCCAGCAGCCAGGGCGGGACTTTAGGAAACACCATATATTTT. Its translation: CASSQGGTLGNTIYF.

V usage is TRBV2 and J usage is TRBJ1-5; D uncertain. Germline-derived CDR1 and CDR2 are SNHLY and FYNNEI. The length of the CDR3 is 14 residues. The germline V and J ends were trimmed by 6 bases and 0 bases, with 9 bases remaining between them. CDR3 DNA sequence: TGTGCCAGCAGCTCTAGGTTTAGCAATCAGCCCCAGCATTTT. Translated: CASSSRFSNQPQHF. Full variable domain (remainder filled in from reference TRBV2 and TRBJ1-5): EPEVTQTPSHQVTQMGQEVILRCVPISNHLYFYWYRQILGQKVEFLVSFYNNEISEKSEIFDDQFSVERPDGSNFTLKIRSTKLEDSAMYFCASSSRFSNQPQHFGDGTRLSIL.

The chain recombines TRBV30 with TRBJ1-5; 7 bases match TRBD1. The CDR3 extends over 15 amino acids. Germline V lookup: CDR1 GTSNPN, CDR2 SVGIG (reference sequence). V dropped 2 bases and J dropped 5; count of bases not matched to a gene: 9. The CDR3 protein is CAWSPRYRGDQPQHF. The CDR3 bases are TGTGCCTGGAGTCCACGGTACAGGGGCGATCAGCCCCAGCATTTT.

The gene calls are TRBV7-9 and TRBJ1-2, with TRBD1 matching over 8 bases. CDR3 length: 13 residues. V lost 1 base, J lost 8 bases, and 3 bases stayed unmatched. CDR1 and CDR2 from the germline V gene are SEHNR and FQNEAQ (reference sequence). The CDR3 bases are TGTGCCAGCAGCTTAGGTGCAGGGGGCGGCTACACCTTC. It codes for CASSLGAGGGYTF. Full variable domain (outside the CDR3, taken from reference TRBV7-9 and TRBJ1-2): DTGVSQNPRHKITKRGQNVTFRCDPISEHNRLYWYRQTLGQGPEFLTYFQNEAQLEKSRLLSDRFSAERPKGSFSTLEIQRTEQGDSAMYLCASSLGAGGGYTFGSGTRLTVV.

The CDR3 DNA follows: TGTGCCAGCACGAACAGGGGATCGGGCAATCAGCCCCAGCATTTT. Translation gives CASTNRGSGNQPQHF. J is TRBJ1-5 and V is TRBV6-5, with 7 bases that match TRBD1. Germline V gene sequence: CDR1 MNHEY, CDR2 SVGAGI. The V gene end was trimmed by 7 bases and the J gene end by 2 bases; junction bases not matched to a gene: 8. The CDR3 runs to 15 residues.

CDR3 in amino acids: CASSLGEALSNQPQHF. The DNA for the CDR3 is TGCGCCAGCAGCTTGGGGGAGGCCCTTAGCAATCAGCCCCAGCATTTT. This chain uses TRBV5-1 with TRBJ1-5; the D is unclear. The ends were cut back, 0 bases at V and 0 bases at J, with 10 bases in the middle. The length of the CDR3 is 16 residues. Germline V gene data show CDR1 as SGHRS and CDR2 as YFSETQ.

V usage is TRBV5-1 and J usage is TRBJ2-7; TRBD2 matches at 11 bases. The CDR3 extends over 17 amino acids. The J segment lost 4 bases and the V segment lost 6 bases, leaving 15 bases of the junction unmatched. The germline CDR1 and CDR2 sequences are SGHRS and YFSETQ. This CDR3 is CASTHGGLAGGRYEQYF. CDR3 nucleotide sequence: TGCGCCAGCACCCACGGAGGGCTAGCGGGAGGAAGGTACGAGCAGTACTTC.

This chain connects TRBV10-2 to TRBJ2-3; 12 bases line up with TRBD2. CDR3 size: 15 residues. The trim removed 8 bases at V and 3 bases at J, leaving 6 bases unmatched. Germline V gene lookup returns CDR1 WSHSY and CDR2 SAAADI. The CDR3 coding sequence is TGCGCCAGCGCAACTAGCGGGAGGTTGACAGATACGCAGTATTTT. It translates to CASATSGRLTDTQYF.

The chain links TRBV4-1 to TRBJ2-7, with 10 bases identical to TRBD1. CDR1 and CDR2 (germline): MGHRA, YSYEKL. V dropped 5 bases and J dropped 0; count of bases not matched to a gene: 4. This CDR3 spans 15 amino acids. The CDR3, as DNA: TGCGCCAGCAGCTCCTGGACAGGGGGCTCCTACGAGCAGTACTTC. Protein: CASSSWTGGSYEQYF.

The V call is TRBV18, the J call TRBJ2-1; tentatively, D is TRBD2 (5 bases). Germline CDR1 reads KGHSH; CDR2 reads LQKENI. V lost 2 bases and J lost 8, with 13 bases in between. This CDR3 comprises 14 residues. CDR3 nucleotides: TGTGCCAGCTCACCAGCGACATTTAGCGATGAGCAGTTCTTC. Its translation is CASSPATFSDEQFF.

The chain joins TRBV19 to TRBJ2-7, with 8 bases that match TRBD2. Germline V CDR1 and CDR2: LNHDA, SQIVND (reference sequence). The V gene end was trimmed by 3 bases and the J gene end by 5 bases; junction bases not matched to a gene: 6. The CDR3 totals 14 residues. CDR3 amino acids: CASSISGRENEQYF. Written as DNA, the CDR3 is TGTGCCAGTAGTATCTCCGGGAGGGAAAACGAGCAGTACTTC. The full variable domain, completed using reference TRBV19 and TRBJ2-7, is DGGITQSPKYLFRKEGQNVTLSCEQNLNHDAMYWYRQDPGQGLRLIYYSQIVNDFQKGDIAEGYSVSREKKESFPLTVTSAQKNPTAFYLCASSISGRENEQYFGPGTRLTVT.

This clone appeared once. This chain joins TRBV5-5 and TRBJ2-5, with 8 bases identical to TRBD2. The CDR3 runs 18 residues. Losses at the gene ends were 3 bases for V and 1 base for J; bases not matched to a gene: 14. Germline lookup yields CDR1 SGHKS and CDR2 YYEKEE (reference sequence). CDR3 region: CASSWGPSGRASQETQYF. DNA for the CDR3: TGTGCCAGCAGCTGGGGCCCTAGCGGGCGGGCGAGCCAAGAGACCCAGTACTTC. Combining the CDR3 with reference TRBV5-5 and TRBJ2-5 gives the whole variable domain DAGVTQSPTHLIKTRGQQVTLRCSPISGHKSVSWYQQVLGQGPQFIFQYYEKEERGRGNFPDRFSARQFPNYSSELNVNALLLGDSALYLCASSWGPSGRASQETQYFGPGTRLLVL.

The table lists this clone with a count of one. This rearrangement joins TRBV6-5 to TRBJ1-3; D not certain. Germline CDR1 is MNHEY and CDR2 is SVGAGI. This CDR3 is built from 16 residues. Trimming took off 4 bases at V and 1 base at J, with 14 bases between the two ends. The CDR3 loop reads CASSCSREPSGNTIYF. The CDR3 DNA sequence: TGTGCCAGCAGTTGCTCGCGGGAACCTTCTGGAAACACCATATATTTT.

The chain has TRBV24-1 and TRBJ2-5; TRBD1 matches at 12 bases. From germline, CDR1 is KGHDR and CDR2 SFDVKD. V lost 5 bases, J lost 5 bases, and 8 bases stayed unmatched. The CDR3 length is 16 residues. CDR3 sequence (DNA): TGTGCCACCAGTGCCGTCGGGACAGGGGGCTCGGAGACCCAGTACTTC. Translating gives CATSAVGTGGSETQYF.

The rearrangement links TRBV30 to TRBJ2-5, with 8 nucleotides matching TRBD1. CDR3 length: 14 residues. From germline, CDR1 is GTSNPN and CDR2 SVGIG (reference sequence). Unmatched junction bases numbered 9, after V lost 8 bases and J lost 1 base. The CDR3 loop reads CALSGGFLQETQYF. The CDR3 DNA reads as TGTGCCCTATCAGGGGGCTTCCTCCAAGAGACCCAGTACTTC.

The chain joins TRBV27 to TRBJ1-2; D is uncertain. CDR1 is MNHEY and CDR2 is SMNVEV in the germline V gene (reference sequence). The germline V and J ends were trimmed by 3 bases and 0 bases, with 8 bases remaining between them. The CDR3 runs 14 residues. CDR3 bases: TGTGCCAGCAGTTTTACAGCAACTAACTATGGCTACACCTTC. Translating it yields CASSFTATNYGYTF.

This rearrangement joins TRBV7-9 to TRBJ1-4; perhaps TRBD1 as D (5 bases). V was trimmed by 1 base and J by 11 bases, leaving 8 bases between them. CDR3 length equals 12 residues. Germline-derived CDR1 and CDR2 are SEHNR and FQNEAQ (reference sequence). The CDR3 nucleotides are TGTGCCAGCAGCTTAGAGGGGTGGAAACTGTTTTTT. It encodes CASSLEGWKLFF.

This chain uses TRBV14 with TRBJ2-7, with 9 bases matching TRBD1. The CDR3 is 13 amino acids. CDR1 is SGHDN, CDR2 FVKESK, per germline. With V trimmed by 6 bases and J by 3 bases, 3 bases remained unmatched. CDR3 in amino acids: CASRGTGSYEQYF. The CDR3 DNA reads as TGTGCCAGCAGGGGGACAGGGAGCTACGAGCAGTACTTC.